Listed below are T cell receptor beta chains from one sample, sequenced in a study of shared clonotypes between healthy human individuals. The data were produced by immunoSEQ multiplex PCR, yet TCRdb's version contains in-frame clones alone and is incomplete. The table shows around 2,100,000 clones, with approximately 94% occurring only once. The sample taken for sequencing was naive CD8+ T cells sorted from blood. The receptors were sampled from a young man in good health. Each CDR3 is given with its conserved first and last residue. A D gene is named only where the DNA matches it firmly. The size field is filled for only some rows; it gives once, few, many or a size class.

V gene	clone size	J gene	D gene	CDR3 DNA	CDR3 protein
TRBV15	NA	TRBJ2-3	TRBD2	TGTGCCACCAGCAGAGATAGGGAGGGTCCAGATACGCAGTATTTT	CATSRDREGPDTQYF
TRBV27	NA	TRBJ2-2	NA	TGTGCCAGCAGTTCCGTTGCGAAGAACACCGGGGAGCTGTTTTTT	CASSSVAKNTGELFF
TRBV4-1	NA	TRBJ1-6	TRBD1	TGCGCCAGCAGCATTCGACAGGGGGCAACCTATAATTCACCCCTCCACTTT	CASSIRQGATYNSPLHF
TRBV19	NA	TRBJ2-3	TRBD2	TGTGCCAGTACCCCGGGGACTAGCGGATCCGCTAGCACAGATACGCAGTATTTT	CASTPGTSGSASTDTQYF
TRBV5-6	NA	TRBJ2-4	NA	TGTGCCAGCAGCTTGGGTGGTATTGTGGTCCAAAACATTCAGTACTTC	CASSLGGIVVQNIQYF
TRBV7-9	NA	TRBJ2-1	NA	TGTGCCAGCAGCTTACTGGGTCGGGAGGAGCAGTTCTTC	CASSLLGREEQFF
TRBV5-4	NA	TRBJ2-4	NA	TGTGCCAGCAGCTCTCTCGGGGAGTCGGGCATTCAGTACTTC	CASSSLGESGIQYF
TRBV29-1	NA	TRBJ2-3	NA	TGCAGCGTTGTTGGGGGAACTAGCACAGATACGCAGTATTTT	CSVVGGTSTDTQYF
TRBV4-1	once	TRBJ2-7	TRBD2	TGCGCCAGCAGCCAAGAACTAGCGGGAGCCTCCCGGGAGCAGTACTTC	CASSQELAGASREQYF
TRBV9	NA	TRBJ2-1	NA	TGTGCCAGCAGCGTAGATAGGCCCAGTGAGCAGTTCTTC	CASSVDRPSEQFF
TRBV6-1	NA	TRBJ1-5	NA	TGTGCCAGCAGTGCAGACAACCCCAATCAGCCCCAGCATTTT	CASSADNPNQPQHF
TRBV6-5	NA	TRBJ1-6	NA	TGTGCCAGCGGCTTAGAAAGAAGGGGTTCACCCCTCCACTTT	CASGLERRGSPLHF
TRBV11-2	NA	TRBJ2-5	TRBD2	TGTGCCAGCACCTTGACTAGCGGGAGCCGGGAGACCCAGTACTTC	CASTLTSGSRETQYF
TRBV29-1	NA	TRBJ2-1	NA	TGCAGCGCCGGACAGTACGCGAATGAGCAGTTCTTC	CSAGQYANEQFF
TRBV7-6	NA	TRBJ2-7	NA	TGTGCCAGCAGCTCTCGTGGGAGCACTTACGAGCAGTACTTC	CASSSRGSTYEQYF
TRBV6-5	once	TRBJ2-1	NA	TGTGCCAGCAGCTTAGGCAAGCACAATGAGCAGTTCTTC	CASSLGKHNEQFF
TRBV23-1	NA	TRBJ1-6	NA	TGCGCCAGCAGTCAATCCCCCCTAGGGCATTATAATTCACCCCTCCACTTT	CASSQSPLGHYNSPLHF
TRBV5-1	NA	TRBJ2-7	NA	TGCGCCAGCAGCTTGGTAGGAGGGGACTACGAGCAGTACTTC	CASSLVGGDYEQYF
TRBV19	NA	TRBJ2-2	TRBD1	TGTGCCAGTAGTATATCCGGGACAGGGGTTGCCGGGGAGCTGTTTTTT	CASSISGTGVAGELFF
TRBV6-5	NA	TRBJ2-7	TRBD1	TGTGCCAGCAGTTCGCCGACAGGGTGGTACGAGCAGTACTTC	CASSSPTGWYEQYF
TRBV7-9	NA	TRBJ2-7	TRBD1	TGTGCCAGCAGCTACGGGACAGTGGAAGGCTACGAGCAGTACTTC	CASSYGTVEGYEQYF
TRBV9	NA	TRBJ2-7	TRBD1	TGTGCCAGCAGCGCTACCGGGACAGGGTCCTACGAGCAGTACTTC	CASSATGTGSYEQYF
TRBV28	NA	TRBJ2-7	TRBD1	TGTGCCAGCAGTTTTTTCCGGGACAGTTCCTACGAGCAGTACTTC	CASSFFRDSSYEQYF
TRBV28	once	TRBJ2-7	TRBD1	TGTGCCAGCAGTCGGACAGGGACCTCCTACGAGCAGTACTTC	CASSRTGTSYEQYF
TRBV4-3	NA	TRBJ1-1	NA	TGCGCCAGCAGCCCCAAGAGGACGGACACTGAAGCTTTCTTT	CASSPKRTDTEAFF
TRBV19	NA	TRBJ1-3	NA	TGTGCCAGTATCGATGGAAACACCATATATTTT	CASIDGNTIYF
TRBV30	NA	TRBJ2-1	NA	TGTGCCTGGGGGAGTGGGTCTTACAATGAGCAGTTCTTC	CAWGSGSYNEQFF
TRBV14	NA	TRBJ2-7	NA	TGTGCCAGCAGCCATTGGGGCGTTGATTACGAGCAGTACTTC	CASSHWGVDYEQYF
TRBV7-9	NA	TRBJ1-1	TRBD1	TGTGCCGGGGTAGGGGACAGGAACACTGAAGCTTTCTTT	CAGVGDRNTEAFF
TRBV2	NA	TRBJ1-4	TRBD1	TGTGCCACTGGAAGGCTTGACAGGGAGGATCTGGAAAAACTGTTTTTT	CATGRLDREDLEKLFF
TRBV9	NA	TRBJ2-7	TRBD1	TGTGCCAGCAGCGGCACAGGGGTCGAGCAGTACTTC	CASSGTGVEQYF
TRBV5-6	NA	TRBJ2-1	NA	TGTGCCAGCAGGTTGGGCCAGGGGTCCCCAAATGAGCAGTTCTTC	CASRLGQGSPNEQFF
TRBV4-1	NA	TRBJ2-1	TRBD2	TGCGCCAGCAGCCACCTAGCGGGGGACTACAATGAGCAGTTCTTC	CASSHLAGDYNEQFF
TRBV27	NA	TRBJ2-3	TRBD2	TGTGCCAGCAGAGTGGCGGGGGGCACAGATACGCAGTATTTT	CASRVAGGTDTQYF
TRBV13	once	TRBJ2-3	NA	TGTGCCAGCAGCACCTCGACAGGATTGGATACGCAGTATTTT	CASSTSTGLDTQYF
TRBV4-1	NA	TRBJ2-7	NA	TGCGCCAGCAGCCAAACCGGGACATTCACCTACGAGCAGTACTTC	CASSQTGTFTYEQYF
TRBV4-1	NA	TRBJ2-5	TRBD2	TGCGCCAGCAGCCAAGCTAGCGGGAGCCACCAAGAGACCCAGTACTTC	CASSQASGSHQETQYF
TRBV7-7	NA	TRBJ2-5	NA	TGTGCTAGCAGCCAACTGGGGGGCCAAGAGACCCAGTACTTC	CASSQLGGQETQYF
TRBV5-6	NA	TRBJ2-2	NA	TGTGCCAGCAGCTGGACGGACTCTACCGGGGAGCTGTTTTTT	CASSWTDSTGELFF
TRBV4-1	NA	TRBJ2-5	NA	TGCGCCAGCAGCCCCTGGTCAGGGGGGAACCAAGAGACCCAGTACTTC	CASSPWSGGNQETQYF